The 4 T cell receptor beta chains below were found in one sample sequenced in a study of identical twins. MiXCR was run by TCRdb on the 5' RACE reads, yielding one entry per CDR3 protein. The table has 200,000 to 250,000 distinct CDR3 sequences, roughly 12% seen once. The same sample was also studied in work on yellow fever vaccine responses in identical twins.

The sequenced material came from memory (CD45RO+) T cells sorted from blood. The receptors shown here come from a woman between 18 and 29 years old in good health.

This clonotype has more than one count but fewer than ten. The chain uses TRBV4-3 and TRBJ2-7; TRBD1 is a possible D gene (5 bases). Trimming removed 0 bases at V and 0 bases at J, with 12 bases between. There are 16 residues in the CDR3. The germline CDR1 and CDR2 sequences are LGHNA and YSLEER. The CDR3 DNA is TGCGCCAGCAGCCAAGATCTGGAGACAGTCTCCTACGAGCAGTACTTC. Translation gives CASSQDLETVSYEQYF.

In this sample, this clonotype turned up many times. The chain uses TRBV6-1 and TRBJ2-7; D gene uncertain. CDR1 and CDR2 (germline): MNHNS, SASEGT. V was clipped by 3 bases and J by 6 bases, with 15 bases between them. The CDR3 runs to 14 residues. The DNA for the CDR3 is TGTGCCAGCAGTGACGGCCTCCTCTCGGGCGAGCAGTACTTC. It encodes CASSDGLLSGEQYF.

In DNA form, the CDR3 reads TGTGCCACCTTGACGGGGGGCTCTAGCTCTGGGGCCAACGTCCTGACTTTC. This translates into CATLTGGSSSGANVLTF. The V gene is TRBV28, the J gene TRBJ2-6, with D perhaps matching TRBD2 (7 bases). The germline V gene has CDR1 MDHEN and CDR2 SYDVKM. The CDR3 loop spans 17 amino acids. Trimming took off 10 bases at V and 0 bases at J, with 19 bases between the two ends.

At least ten counts were recorded for this clonotype. In DNA form, the CDR3 reads TGTGCCACCAGTGACTCGACAGGGGTCTTTGAGCAGTTCTTC. Residues: CATSDSTGVFEQFF. The genes are TRBV24-1 and TRBJ2-1, with 8 bases fitting TRBD1. CDR1 and CDR2 from the germline V gene are KGHDR and SFDVKD. CDR3 size: 14 residues. V lost 4 bases and J lost 9; bases outside the gene matches: 7.